The rows below give T cell receptor beta chains drawn from one sample of a study of cytotoxic CD8 clonotypes in ibrutinib-treated CLL. Produced via immunoSEQ multiplex PCR; TCRdb's table is partial and in-frame only. The sample holds 130,000 or so clones, 70% to 85% seen once. The sample consisted of PBMCs, taken after 12 months of ibrutinib treatment. The origin of the receptors is a human donor with chronic lymphocytic leukemia. Both conserved end residues are part of each CDR3. The D gene is left open where the match is weak. Rows give clone size only sometimes, using once, few, many, or a class for an expanded clone.

d_gene	v_gene	abundance	j_gene	CDR3nt	CDR3aa
.	TRBV6-1	.	TRBJ2-1	TGTGCCAGCAGTGAATTGGCCCTACGTAGTTGGGACTACAATGAGCAGTTCTTC	CASSELALRSWDYNEQFF
.	TRBV4-2	.	TRBJ1-1	TGTGCCAGCAGCCAAGATATGACAGAAGCTTTCTTT	CASSQDMTEAFF
.	TRBV19	.	TRBJ2-1	TGTGCCAGTAGTATCCGGGCACCTAATGAGCAGTTCTTC	CASSIRAPNEQFF
TRBD1	TRBV19	many	TRBJ1-2	TGTGCCAGTAGTATCGGGACAGGGGGGATCTATGGCTACACCTTC	CASSIGTGGIYGYTF
.	TRBV13	.	TRBJ2-3	TGTGCCAGCAGCATCAACCCAGATACGCAGTATTTT	CASSINPDTQYF
.	TRBV6-1	.	TRBJ2-1	TGTGCCAGCAGTGGTGGGGACTCCTACAATGAGCAGTTCTTC	CASSGGDSYNEQFF
.	TRBV6-6	once	TRBJ1-2	TGTGCCAGCAGTTACTCGGGCCCACAAACAGGGATTGGCTACACCTTC	CASSYSGPQTGIGYTF
.	TRBV5-1	.	TRBJ2-7	TGCGCCAGCAGCTCAAAAGGACAGACCAGCTCCTACGAGCAGTACTTC	CASSSKGQTSSYEQYF
TRBD2	TRBV27	.	TRBJ2-1	TGTGCCAGCAGTTCTGTCGGTGAGCTAGCGGGATACAATGAGCAGTTCTTC	CASSSVGELAGYNEQFF
.	TRBV10-3	many	TRBJ1-5	TGTGCCACCGGGACATTCGATAGCAATCAGCCCCAGCATTTT	CATGTFDSNQPQHF